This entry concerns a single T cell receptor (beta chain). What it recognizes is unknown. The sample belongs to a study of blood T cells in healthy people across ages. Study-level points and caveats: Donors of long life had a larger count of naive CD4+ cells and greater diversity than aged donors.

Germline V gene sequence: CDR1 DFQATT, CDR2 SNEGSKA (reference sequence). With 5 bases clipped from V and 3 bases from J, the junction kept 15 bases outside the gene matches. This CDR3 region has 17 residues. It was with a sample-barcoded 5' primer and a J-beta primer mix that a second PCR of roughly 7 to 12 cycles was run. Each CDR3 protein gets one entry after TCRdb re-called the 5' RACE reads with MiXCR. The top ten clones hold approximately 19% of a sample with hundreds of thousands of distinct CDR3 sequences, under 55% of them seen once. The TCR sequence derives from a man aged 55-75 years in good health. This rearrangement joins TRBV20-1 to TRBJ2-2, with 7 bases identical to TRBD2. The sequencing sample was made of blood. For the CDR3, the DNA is TGCAGTGCTGCCCGCTACGGGGGGTATGGGGACACCGGGGAGCTGTTTTTT. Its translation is CSAARYGGYGDTGELFF.